This T cell receptor (beta chain) was retrieved from a study of spatial heterogeneity in lung cancer. Regarding the study as a whole: Ubiquitous expanded tumor TCRs showed up in blood more at resection than follow-up.

V dropped 4 bases and J dropped 6; count of bases not matched to a gene: 10. Germline lookup yields CDR1 MDHEN and CDR2 SYDVKM. CDR3 length: 16 residues. Via MiXCR, TCRdb re-called the 5' RACE reads, giving one row per CDR3 protein. Of under 30,000 distinct CDR3 sequences in the sample, approximately 4.8% were seen once. This clonotype has at least ten counts. As yet, its antigen is unknown. The time point is: sample taken at primary tumor resection. Extraction of whole RNA from tumor, nontumor lung or frozen PBMC preceded unsorted sequencing. The chain joins TRBV28 to TRBJ1-3; 9 bases line up with TRBD1. The material was PBMCs, obtained at surgery. The TCR was taken from a male donor with early-stage non-small cell lung cancer. CDR3 sequence: CASSSPGQGTVNTIYF. CDR3 in DNA: TGTGCCAGCAGTTCCCCCGGACAGGGGACGGTAAACACCATATATTTT.